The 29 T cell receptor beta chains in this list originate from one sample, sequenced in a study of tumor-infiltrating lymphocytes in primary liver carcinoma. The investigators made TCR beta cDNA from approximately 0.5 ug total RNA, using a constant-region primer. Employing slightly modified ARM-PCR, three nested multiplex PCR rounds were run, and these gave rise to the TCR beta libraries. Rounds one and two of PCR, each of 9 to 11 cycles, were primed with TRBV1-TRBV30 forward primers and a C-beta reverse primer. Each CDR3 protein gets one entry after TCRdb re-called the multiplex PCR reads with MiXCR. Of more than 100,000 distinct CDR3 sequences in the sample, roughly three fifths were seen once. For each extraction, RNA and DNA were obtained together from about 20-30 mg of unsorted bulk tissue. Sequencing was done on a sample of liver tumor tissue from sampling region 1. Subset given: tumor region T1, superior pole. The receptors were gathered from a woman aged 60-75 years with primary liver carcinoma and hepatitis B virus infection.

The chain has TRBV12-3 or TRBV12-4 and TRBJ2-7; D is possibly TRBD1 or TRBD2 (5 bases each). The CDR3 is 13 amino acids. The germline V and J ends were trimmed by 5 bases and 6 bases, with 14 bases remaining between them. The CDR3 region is CASSRGSGREQYF. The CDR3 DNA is TGTGCCAGCAGTCGGGGCAGTGGGCGCGAGCAGTACTTC.

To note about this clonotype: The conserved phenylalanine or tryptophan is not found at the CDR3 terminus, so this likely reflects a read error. This CDR3 reads CASSCRAGNTEAFI. The CDR3 nucleotides read TGTGCCAGCAGTTGTCGGGCGGGAAACACTGAAGCTTTCATT. The V and J genes are TRBV6-5 and TRBJ1-1, with unresolved D. The V gene's germline CDR1 is MNHEY and CDR2 SVGAGI. Deletions cut 4 bases from V and 2 bases from J, with 11 bases between. This CDR3 contains 14 residues.

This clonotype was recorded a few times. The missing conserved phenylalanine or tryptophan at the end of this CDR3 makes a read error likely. CDR3 amino acids: CSVEEGGTEAFS. The CDR3 nucleotides are TGCAGCGTTGAGGAGGGGGGCACTGAAGCTTTCTCT. V gene TRBV29-1 combines with J gene TRBJ1-1, with D possibly TRBD1 on 6 matching bases. CDR1 is SQVTM, CDR2 ANQGSEA, per germline. There are 12 residues in the CDR3. V was pared by 3 bases and J by 4 bases, with 9 bases between.

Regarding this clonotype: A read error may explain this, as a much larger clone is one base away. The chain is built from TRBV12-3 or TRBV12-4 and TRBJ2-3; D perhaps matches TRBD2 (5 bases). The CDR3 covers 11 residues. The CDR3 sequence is CASSPRDTLYF. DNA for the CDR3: TGTGCCAGCAGTCCGAGGGATACGCTGTATTTT.

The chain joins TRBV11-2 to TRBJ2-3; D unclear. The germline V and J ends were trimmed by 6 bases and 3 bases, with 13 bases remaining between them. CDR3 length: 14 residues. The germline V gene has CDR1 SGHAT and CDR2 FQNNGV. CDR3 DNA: TGTGCCAGCAGGCCGTTGGCTAGTACAGATACGCAGTATTTT. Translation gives CASRPLASTDTQYF.

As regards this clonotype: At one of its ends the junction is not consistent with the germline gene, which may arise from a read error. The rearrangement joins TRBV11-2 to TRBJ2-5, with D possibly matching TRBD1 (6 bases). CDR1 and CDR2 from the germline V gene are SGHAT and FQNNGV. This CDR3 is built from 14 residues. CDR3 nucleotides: TGTGTCAGCAGCCCCACGAGGGGGAAAGAGACCCAGTACTTC. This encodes CVSSPTRGKETQYF.

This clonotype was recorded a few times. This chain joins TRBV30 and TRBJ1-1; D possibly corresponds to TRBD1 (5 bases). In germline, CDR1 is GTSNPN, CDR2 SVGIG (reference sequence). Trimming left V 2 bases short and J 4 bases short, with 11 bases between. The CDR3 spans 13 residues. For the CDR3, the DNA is TGTGCCTGGAGTCGGGGGATCGGCACTGAAGCTTTCTTT. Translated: CAWSRGIGTEAFF.

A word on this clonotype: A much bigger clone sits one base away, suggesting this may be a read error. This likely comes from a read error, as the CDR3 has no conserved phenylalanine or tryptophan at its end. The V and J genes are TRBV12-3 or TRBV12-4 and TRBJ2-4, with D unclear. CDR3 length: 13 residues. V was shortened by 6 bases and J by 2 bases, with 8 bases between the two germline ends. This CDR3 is CASREKSKNIQYL. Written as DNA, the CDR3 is TGTGCCAGCAGAGAGAAGTCCAAAAACATTCAGTACCTC.

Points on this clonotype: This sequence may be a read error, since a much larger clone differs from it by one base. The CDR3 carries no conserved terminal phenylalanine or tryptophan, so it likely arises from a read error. CDR3 region: CASGPETEMNTEAFS. As DNA, the CDR3 is TGTGCTAGTGGTCCCGAGACAGAAATGAACACTGAAGCTTTCTCT. The rearrangement uses TRBV12-5 and TRBJ1-1, with D maybe TRBD1 (5 bases). Trimming stripped 5 bases from V and 0 bases from J, with 13 bases between. CDR3 length: 15 amino acids. Germline V gene lookup returns CDR1 LGHNT and CDR2 FRNRAP.

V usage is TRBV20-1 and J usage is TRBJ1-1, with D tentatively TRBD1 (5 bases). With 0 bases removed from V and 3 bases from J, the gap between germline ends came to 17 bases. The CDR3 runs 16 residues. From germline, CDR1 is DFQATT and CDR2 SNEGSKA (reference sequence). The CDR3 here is CSARDLGGSWYTEAFF. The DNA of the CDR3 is TGCAGTGCTAGAGATCTCGGGGGGTCCTGGTACACTGAAGCTTTCTTT.

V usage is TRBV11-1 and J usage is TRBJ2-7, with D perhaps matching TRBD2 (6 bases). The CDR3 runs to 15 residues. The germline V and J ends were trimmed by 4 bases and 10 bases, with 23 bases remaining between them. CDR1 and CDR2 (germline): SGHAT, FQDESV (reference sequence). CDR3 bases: TGTGCCAGCAGCTCTCGGACATCAGGACTACGCGACCAGTACTTC. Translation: CASSSRTSGLRDQYF.

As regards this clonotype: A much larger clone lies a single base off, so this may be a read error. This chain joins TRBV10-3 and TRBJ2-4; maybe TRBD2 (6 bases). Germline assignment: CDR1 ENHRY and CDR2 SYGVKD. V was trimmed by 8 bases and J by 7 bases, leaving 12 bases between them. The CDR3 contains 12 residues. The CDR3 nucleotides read TGTGCCATCTGTGGAGGGGACAACATTCAGTACTTC. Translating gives CAICGGDNIQYF.

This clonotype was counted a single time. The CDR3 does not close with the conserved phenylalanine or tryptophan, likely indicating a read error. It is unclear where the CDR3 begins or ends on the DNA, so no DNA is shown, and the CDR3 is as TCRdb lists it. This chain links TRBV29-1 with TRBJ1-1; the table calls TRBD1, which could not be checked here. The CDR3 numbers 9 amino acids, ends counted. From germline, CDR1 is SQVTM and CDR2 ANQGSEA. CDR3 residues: CSDEERGRL.

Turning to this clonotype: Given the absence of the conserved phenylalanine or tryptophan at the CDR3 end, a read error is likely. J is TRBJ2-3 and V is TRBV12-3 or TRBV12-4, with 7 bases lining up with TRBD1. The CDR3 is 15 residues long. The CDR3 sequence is CAGSIRQGGTDTQYI. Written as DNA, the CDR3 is TGTGCCGGCAGTATCCGACAGGGTGGCACAGATACGCAGTATATT.

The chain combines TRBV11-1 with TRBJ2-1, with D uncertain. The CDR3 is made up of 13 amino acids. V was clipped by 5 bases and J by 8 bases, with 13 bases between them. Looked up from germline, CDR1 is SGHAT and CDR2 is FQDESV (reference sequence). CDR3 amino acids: CASSLGRYDEQFF. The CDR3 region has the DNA TGTGCCAGCAGCCTCGGCAGGTACGATGAGCAGTTCTTC. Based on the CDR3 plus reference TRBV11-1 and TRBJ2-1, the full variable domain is EAEVAQSPRYKITEKSQAVAFWCDPISGHATLYWYRQILGQGPELLVQFQDESVVDDSQLPKDRFSAERLKGVDSTLKIQPAELGDSAMYLCASSLGRYDEQFFGPGTRLTVL.

CDR3 sequence: CASSQFAGTGELFF. The CDR3 DNA sequence: TGTGCCAGCAGCCAATTCGCGGGTACCGGGGAGCTGTTTTTT. The V call is TRBV6-2 or TRBV6-3, the J call TRBJ2-2; a possible D gene is TRBD2 (5 bases). Germline lookup yields CDR1 MNHEY and CDR2 SVGEGT. The V gene lost 6 bases and the J gene lost 5 bases, with 13 bases spanning the gap. This CDR3 has 14 residues.

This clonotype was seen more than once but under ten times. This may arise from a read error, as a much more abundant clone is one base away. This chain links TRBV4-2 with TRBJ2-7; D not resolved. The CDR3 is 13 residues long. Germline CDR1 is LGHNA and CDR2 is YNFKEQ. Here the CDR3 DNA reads TGTGCCAGCAGCCAAGATTGGCTTTACGATCAGTACTTC. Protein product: CASSQDWLYDQYF.

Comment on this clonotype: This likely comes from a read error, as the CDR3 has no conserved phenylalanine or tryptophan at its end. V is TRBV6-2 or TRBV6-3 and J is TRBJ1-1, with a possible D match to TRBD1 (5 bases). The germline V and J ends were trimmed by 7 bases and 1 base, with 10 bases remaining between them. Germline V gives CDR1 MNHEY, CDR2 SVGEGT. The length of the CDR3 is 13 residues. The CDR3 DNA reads TGTGCCAGCATTGCGACAGCGAACACTGAAGCTTTCATT. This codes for CASIATANTEAFI.

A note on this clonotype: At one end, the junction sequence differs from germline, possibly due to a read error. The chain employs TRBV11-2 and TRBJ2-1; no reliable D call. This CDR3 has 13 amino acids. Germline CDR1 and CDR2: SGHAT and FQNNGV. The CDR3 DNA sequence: TGTGCCAGCAGCGTGGAGCCCTACAATGAGCAATTCTTC. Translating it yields CASSVEPYNEQFF.

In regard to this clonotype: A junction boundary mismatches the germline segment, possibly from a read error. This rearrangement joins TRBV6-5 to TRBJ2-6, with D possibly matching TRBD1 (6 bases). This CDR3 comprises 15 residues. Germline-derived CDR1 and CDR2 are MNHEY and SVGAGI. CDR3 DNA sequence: TGTGCCAGCACCTGGGACAACTCTGGGGCCAACGTCCTGACATTC. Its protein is CASTWDNSGANVLTF.

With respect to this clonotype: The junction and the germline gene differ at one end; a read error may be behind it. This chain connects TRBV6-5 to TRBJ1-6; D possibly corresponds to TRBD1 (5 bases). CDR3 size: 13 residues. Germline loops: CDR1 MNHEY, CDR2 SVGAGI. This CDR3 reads CACRDDLNSPLHF. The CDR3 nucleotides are TGTGCCTGCAGGGATGACCTTAATTCACCCCTCCACTTC.

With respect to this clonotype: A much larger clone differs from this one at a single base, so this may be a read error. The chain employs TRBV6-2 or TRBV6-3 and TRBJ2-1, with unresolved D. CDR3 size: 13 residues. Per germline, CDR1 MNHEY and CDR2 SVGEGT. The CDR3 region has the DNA TGTGCCAGCAGTTCGGGTAGCTACAATGTGCAGTTCTTC. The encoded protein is CASSSGSYNVQFF.

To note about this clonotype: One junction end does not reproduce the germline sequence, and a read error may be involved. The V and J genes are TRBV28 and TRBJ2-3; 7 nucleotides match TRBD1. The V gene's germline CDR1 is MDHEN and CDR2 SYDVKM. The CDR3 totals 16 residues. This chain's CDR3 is CASSRPGTEGADTQYF. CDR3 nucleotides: TGTGCCAGCAGCCGACCTGGGACAGAGGGGGCAGATACGCAATATTTT.

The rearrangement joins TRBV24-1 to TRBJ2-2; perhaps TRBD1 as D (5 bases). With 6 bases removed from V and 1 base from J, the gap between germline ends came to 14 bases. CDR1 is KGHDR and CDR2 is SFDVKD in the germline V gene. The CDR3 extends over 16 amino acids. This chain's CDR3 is CATSSPTGKNTGELFF. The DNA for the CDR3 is TGTGCCACCAGTTCTCCTACAGGAAAGAACACCGGGGAGCTGTTTTTT.

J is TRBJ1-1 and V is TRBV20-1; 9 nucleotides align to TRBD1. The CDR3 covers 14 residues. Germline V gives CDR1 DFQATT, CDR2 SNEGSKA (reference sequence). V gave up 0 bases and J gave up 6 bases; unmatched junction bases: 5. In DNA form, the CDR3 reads TGCAGTGCTAGAGATCCGGGACAGGGCCCTGAAGCTTTCTTT. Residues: CSARDPGQGPEAFF.

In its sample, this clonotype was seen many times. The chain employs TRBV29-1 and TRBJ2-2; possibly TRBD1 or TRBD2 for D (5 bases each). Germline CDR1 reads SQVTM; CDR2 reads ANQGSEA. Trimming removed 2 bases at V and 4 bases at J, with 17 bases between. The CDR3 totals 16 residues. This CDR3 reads CSVERLPGTGTGELFF. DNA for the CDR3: TGCAGCGTTGAAAGGTTACCGGGGACGGGCACCGGGGAGCTGTTTTTT.

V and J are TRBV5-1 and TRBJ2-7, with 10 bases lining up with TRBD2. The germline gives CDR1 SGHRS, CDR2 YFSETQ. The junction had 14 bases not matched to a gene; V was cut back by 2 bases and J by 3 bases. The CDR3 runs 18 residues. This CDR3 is CASSFSHVSGGTYYEQYF. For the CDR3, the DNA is TGCGCCAGCAGCTTCAGCCACGTTAGCGGGGGGACCTACTACGAGCAGTACTTC. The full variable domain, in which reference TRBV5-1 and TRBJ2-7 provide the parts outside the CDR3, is KAGVTQTPRYLIKTRGQQVTLSCSPISGHRSVSWYQQTPGQGLQFLFEYFSETQRNKGNFPGRFSGRQFSNSRSEMNVSTLELGDSALYLCASSFSHVSGGTYYEQYFGPGTRLTVT.

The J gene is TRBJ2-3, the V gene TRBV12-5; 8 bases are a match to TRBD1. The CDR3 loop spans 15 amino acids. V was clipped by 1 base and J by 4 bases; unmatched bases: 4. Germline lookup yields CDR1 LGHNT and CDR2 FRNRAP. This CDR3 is CASGLGPGGADTQYF. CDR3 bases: TGTGCTAGTGGTTTGGGGCCAGGGGGCGCAGATACGCAGTATTTT.

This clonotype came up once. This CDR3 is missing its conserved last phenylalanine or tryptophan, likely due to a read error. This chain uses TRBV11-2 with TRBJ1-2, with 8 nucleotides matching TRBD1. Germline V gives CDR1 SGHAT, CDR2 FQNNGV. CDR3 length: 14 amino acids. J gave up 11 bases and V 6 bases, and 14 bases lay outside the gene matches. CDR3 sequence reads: CASSPTQGAGGYTS. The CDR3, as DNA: TGTGCCAGCAGTCCTACCCAGGGGGCAGGTGGTTACACCTCC.